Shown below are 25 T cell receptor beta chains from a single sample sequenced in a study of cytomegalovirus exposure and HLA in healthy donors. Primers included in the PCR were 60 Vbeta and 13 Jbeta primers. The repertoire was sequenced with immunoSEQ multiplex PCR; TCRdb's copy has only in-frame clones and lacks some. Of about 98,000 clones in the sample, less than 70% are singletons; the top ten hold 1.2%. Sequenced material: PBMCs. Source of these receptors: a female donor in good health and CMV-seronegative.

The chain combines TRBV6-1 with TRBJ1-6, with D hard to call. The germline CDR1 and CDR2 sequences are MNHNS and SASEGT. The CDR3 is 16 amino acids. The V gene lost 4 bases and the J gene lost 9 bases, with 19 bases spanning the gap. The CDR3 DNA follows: TGTGCCAGCAGTGTGGTCCCCTTCACGAGGGTTTCACCCCTCCACTTT. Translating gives CASSVVPFTRVSPLHF.

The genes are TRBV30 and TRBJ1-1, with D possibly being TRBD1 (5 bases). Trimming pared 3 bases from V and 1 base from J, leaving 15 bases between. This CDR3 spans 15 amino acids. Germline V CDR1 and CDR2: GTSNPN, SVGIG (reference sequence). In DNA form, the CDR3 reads TGTGCCTGGAGCGGGGCGGCGGGGGGGAACACTGAAGCTTTCTTT. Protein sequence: CAWSGAAGGNTEAFF.

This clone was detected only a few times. The DNA for the CDR3 is TGCAGCGTTGTACAGAACCAAGAGACCCAGTACTTC. Encoded protein: CSVVQNQETQYF. The gene calls are TRBV29-1 and TRBJ2-5, with D hard to call. The ends were cut back, 4 bases at V and 0 bases at J, with 6 bases in the middle. The CDR3 is 12 residues long. The germline CDR1 and CDR2 sequences are SQVTM and ANQGSEA.

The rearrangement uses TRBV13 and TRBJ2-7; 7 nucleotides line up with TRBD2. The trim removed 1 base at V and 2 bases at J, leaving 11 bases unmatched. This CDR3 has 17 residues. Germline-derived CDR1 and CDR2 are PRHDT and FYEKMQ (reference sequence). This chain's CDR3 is CASSLAPGLAVPYEQYF. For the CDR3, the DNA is TGTGCCAGCAGCTTAGCCCCGGGGCTAGCGGTGCCCTACGAGCAGTACTTC.

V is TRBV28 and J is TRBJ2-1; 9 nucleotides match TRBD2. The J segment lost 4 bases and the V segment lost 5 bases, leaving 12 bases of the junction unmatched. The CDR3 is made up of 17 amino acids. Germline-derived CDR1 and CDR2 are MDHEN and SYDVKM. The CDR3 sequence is CASSPRLGAGGYNEQFF. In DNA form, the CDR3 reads TGTGCCAGCAGTCCACGACTGGGAGCGGGGGGTTACAATGAGCAGTTCTTC.

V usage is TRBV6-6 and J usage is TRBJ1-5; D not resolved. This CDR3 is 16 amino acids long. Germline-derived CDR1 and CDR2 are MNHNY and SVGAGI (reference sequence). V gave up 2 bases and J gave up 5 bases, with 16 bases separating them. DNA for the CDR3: TGTGCCAGCAGTTACCCTAACCTCCCATCTGATCAGCCCCAGCATTTT. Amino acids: CASSYPNLPSDQPQHF.

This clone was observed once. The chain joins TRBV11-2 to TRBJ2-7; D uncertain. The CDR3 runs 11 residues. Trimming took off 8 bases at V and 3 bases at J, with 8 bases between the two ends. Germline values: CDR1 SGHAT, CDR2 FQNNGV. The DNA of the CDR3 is TGTGCCAGCGGCCAACGCTACGAGCAGTACTTC. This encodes CASGQRYEQYF.

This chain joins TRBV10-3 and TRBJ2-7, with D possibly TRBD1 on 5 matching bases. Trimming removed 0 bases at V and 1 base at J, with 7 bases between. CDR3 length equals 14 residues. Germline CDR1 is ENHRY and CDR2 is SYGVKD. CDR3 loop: CAISESHRSYEQYF. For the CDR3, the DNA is TGTGCCATCAGTGAGTCTCACAGGTCCTACGAGCAGTACTTC.

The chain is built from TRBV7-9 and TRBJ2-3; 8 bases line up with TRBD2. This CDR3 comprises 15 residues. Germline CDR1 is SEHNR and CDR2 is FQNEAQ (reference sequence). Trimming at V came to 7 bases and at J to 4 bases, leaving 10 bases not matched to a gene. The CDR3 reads CASKIRAGGADTQYF. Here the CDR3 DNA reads TGTGCCAGCAAGATACGGGCGGGAGGTGCAGATACGCAGTATTTT.

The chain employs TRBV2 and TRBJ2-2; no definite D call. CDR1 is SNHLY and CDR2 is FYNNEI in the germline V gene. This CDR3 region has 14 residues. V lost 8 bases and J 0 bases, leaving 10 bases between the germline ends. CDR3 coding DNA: TGTGCCAGCCAATCTCCAGCGAACACCGGGGAGCTGTTTTTT. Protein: CASQSPANTGELFF.

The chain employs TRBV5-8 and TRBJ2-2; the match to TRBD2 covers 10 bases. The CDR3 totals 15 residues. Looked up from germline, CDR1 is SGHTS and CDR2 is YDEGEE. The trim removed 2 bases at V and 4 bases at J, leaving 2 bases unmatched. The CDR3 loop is CASSLSGGVTGELFF. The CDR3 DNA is TGTGCCAGCAGCTTAAGCGGGGGGGTCACCGGGGAGCTGTTTTTT.

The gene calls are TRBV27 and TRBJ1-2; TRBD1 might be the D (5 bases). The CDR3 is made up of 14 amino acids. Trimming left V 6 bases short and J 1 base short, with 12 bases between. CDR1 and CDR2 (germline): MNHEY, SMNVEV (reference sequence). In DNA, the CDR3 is TGTGCCAGCAGCGTCGACAGCCTTAACTATGGCTACACCTTC. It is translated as CASSVDSLNYGYTF.

CDR3 bases: TGTGCCCCTCCGGGACAGGCGAACACCGGGGAGCTGTTTTTT. This gives the protein CAPPGQANTGELFF. The chain joins TRBV27 to TRBJ2-2; 8 bases line up with TRBD1. The CDR3 extends over 14 amino acids. From germline, CDR1 is MNHEY and CDR2 SMNVEV (reference sequence). V was pared by 11 bases and J by 0 bases, with 5 bases of the junction left unmatched.

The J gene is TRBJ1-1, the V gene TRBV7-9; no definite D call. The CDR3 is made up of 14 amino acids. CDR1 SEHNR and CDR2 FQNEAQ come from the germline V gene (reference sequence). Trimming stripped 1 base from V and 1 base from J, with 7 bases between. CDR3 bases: TGTGCCAGCAGCTTAGAACAGAAGAACACTGAAGCTTTCTTT. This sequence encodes CASSLEQKNTEAFF.

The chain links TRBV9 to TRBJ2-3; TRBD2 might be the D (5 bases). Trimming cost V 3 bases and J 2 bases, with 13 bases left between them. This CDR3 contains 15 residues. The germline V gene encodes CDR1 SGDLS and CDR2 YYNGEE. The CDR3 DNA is TGTGCCAGCAGCGCTTCTAGCACCCCCACAGATACGCAGTATTTT. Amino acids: CASSASSTPTDTQYF.

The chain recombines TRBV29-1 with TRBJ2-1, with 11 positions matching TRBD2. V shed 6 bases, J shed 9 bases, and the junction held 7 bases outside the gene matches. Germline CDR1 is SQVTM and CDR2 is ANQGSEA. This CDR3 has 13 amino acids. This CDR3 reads CSVKTSGVSEQFF. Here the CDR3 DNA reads TGCAGCGTGAAGACTAGCGGGGTTAGTGAGCAGTTCTTC.

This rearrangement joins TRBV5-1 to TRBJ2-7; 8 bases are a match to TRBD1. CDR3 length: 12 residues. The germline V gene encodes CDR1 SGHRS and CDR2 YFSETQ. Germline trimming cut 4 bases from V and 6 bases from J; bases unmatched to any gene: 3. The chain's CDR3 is CASSPGGVEQYF. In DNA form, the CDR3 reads TGCGCCAGCAGCCCAGGGGGCGTCGAGCAGTACTTC.

For the CDR3, the DNA is TGTGCCTGGAGCGGGAAAGAAGGAGAGACTGAAGCTTTCTTT. Protein product: CAWSGKEGETEAFF. V gene TRBV30 combines with J gene TRBJ1-1, with D hard to call. This CDR3 region has 14 residues. Germline CDR1 and CDR2: GTSNPN and SVGIG (reference sequence). V dropped 3 bases and J dropped 5 bases, with 16 bases sitting between them.

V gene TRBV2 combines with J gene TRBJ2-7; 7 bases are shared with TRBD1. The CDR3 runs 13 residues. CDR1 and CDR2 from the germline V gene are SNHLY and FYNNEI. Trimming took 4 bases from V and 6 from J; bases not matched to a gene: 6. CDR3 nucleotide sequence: TGTGCCAGCAGTGGGCCGGGACAGACCGAGCAGTACTTC. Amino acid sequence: CASSGPGQTEQYF.

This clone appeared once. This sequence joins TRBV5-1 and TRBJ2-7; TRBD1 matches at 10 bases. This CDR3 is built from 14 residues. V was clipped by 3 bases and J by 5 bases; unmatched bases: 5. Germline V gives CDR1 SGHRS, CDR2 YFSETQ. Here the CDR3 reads CASSSTGGRNEQYF. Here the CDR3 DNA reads TGCGCCAGCAGCTCGACAGGGGGCAGGAACGAGCAGTACTTC.

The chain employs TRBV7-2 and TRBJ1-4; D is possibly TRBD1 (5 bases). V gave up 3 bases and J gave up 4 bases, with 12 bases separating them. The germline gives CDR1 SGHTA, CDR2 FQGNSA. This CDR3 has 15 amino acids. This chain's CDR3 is CASSFKQGGNEKLFF. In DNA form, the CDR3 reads TGTGCCAGCAGCTTCAAGCAGGGAGGTAATGAAAAACTGTTTTTT.

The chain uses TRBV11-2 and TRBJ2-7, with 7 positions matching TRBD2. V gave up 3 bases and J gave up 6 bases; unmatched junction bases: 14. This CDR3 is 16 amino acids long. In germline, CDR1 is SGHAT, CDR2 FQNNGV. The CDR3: CASSFIRLAVPGEQYF. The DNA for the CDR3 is TGTGCCAGCAGCTTTATCCGGCTAGCGGTGCCTGGCGAGCAGTACTTC. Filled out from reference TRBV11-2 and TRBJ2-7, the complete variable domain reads EAGVAQSPRYKIIEKRQSVAFWCNPISGHATLYWYQQILGQGPKLLIQFQNNGVVDDSQLPKDRFSAERLKGVDSTLKIQPAKLEDSAVYLCASSFIRLAVPGEQYFGPGTRLTVT.

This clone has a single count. The CDR3 spells CASSLAPQETQYF. The DNA for the CDR3 is TGTGCCAGCTCCTTAGCGCCCCAAGAGACCCAGTACTTC. This rearrangement joins TRBV18 to TRBJ2-5, with a tentative D call TRBD2 (5 bases). The CDR3 covers 13 residues. Per the germline V gene, CDR1 is KGHSH and CDR2 is LQKENI. The germline V and J ends were trimmed by 6 bases and 1 base, with 9 bases remaining between them.

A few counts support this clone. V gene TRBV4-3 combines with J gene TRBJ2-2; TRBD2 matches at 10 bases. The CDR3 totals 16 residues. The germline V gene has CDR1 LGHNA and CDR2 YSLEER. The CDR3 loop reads CASGGLAGSGAGELFF. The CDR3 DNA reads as TGCGCTAGCGGGGGGCTAGCGGGGAGTGGAGCTGGGGAGCTGTTTTTT.

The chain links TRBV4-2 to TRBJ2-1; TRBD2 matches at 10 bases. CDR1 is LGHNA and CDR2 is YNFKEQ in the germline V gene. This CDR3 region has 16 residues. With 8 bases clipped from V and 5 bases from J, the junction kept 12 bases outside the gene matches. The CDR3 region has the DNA TGTGCCAGCGGAACCTCAGCGGGAGGGCTCGACAATGAGCAGTTCTTC. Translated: CASGTSAGGLDNEQFF.